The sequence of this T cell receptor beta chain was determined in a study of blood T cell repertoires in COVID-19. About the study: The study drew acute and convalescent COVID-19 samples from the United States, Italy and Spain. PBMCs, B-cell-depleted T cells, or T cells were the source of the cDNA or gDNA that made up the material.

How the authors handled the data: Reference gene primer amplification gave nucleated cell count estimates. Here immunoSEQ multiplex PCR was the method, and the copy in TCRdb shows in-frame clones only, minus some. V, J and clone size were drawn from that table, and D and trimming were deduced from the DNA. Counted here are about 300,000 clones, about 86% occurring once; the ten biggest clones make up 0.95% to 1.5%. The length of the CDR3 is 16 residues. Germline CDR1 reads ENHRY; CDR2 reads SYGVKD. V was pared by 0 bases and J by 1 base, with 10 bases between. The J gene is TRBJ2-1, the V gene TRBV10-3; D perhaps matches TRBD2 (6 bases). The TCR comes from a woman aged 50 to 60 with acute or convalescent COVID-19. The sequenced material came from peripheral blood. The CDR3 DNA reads TGTGCCATCAGTGAGTCGTGGAGGGGTTCCTACAATGAGCAGTTCTTC. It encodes CAISESWRGSYNEQFF.